Shown below are 17 T cell receptor beta chains from a single sample sequenced in a study of cytomegalovirus exposure and HLA in healthy donors. Here immunoSEQ multiplex PCR was the method, and the copy in TCRdb shows in-frame clones only, minus some. The data show 250,000 to 400,000 clones, 88% seen once. The sequenced material came from PBMCs. These receptors came from a man aged 25-45 years in good health and CMV-seronegative.

In nucleotides, the CDR3 is TGTGCCAGCAGTCCCGGGACTAGCGGGGATCGGCTGTTCTTC. Its translation is CASSPGTSGDRLFF. This sequence joins TRBV2 and TRBJ2-1; TRBD2 matches 13 bases. The CDR3 runs to 14 residues. V shed 5 bases, J shed 15 bases, and the junction held 10 bases outside the gene matches. CDR1 is SNHLY, CDR2 FYNNEI, per germline.

This chain joins TRBV4-1 and TRBJ1-5, with D perhaps TRBD1 (5 bases). Trimming shortened V by 0 bases and J by 8 bases, and 14 bases separated the two germline ends. Germline V lookup: CDR1 MGHRA, CDR2 YSYEKL. CDR3 length: 15 residues. This CDR3 reads CASSQEGAGLEPQHF. For the CDR3, the DNA is TGCGCCAGCAGCCAAGAAGGGGCAGGATTGGAGCCCCAGCATTTT.

V and J are TRBV6-6 and TRBJ1-4; 7 nucleotides line up with TRBD1. V gave up 6 bases and J gave up 4 bases; unmatched junction bases: 8. This CDR3 comprises 15 residues. Germline CDR1 is MNHNY and CDR2 is SVGAGI (reference sequence). This chain's CDR3 is CASRDRDSNNEKLFF. In DNA form, the CDR3 reads TGTGCCAGCAGAGATCGGGACAGCAATAATGAAAAACTGTTTTTT.

This chain links TRBV27 with TRBJ1-5; D is ambiguous. Trimming left V 2 bases short and J 1 base short, with 9 bases between. Germline assignment: CDR1 MNHEY and CDR2 SMNVEV (reference sequence). The CDR3 loop spans 15 amino acids. The CDR3 loop reads CASSLMATSNQPQHF. The CDR3 DNA sequence: TGTGCCAGCAGTTTAATGGCAACAAGCAATCAGCCCCAGCATTTT.

This clone came up once. The CDR3: CASSLMGQGFEQFF. CDR3 nucleotide sequence: TGTGCCAGCAGCTTGATGGGACAGGGGTTTGAGCAGTTCTTC. The rearrangement links TRBV5-8 to TRBJ2-1; TRBD1 aligns across 10 bases. The germline gives CDR1 SGHTS, CDR2 YDEGEE. V was pared by 1 base and J by 9 bases, with 4 bases of the junction left unmatched. CDR3 length: 14 residues.

The chain uses TRBV6-1 and TRBJ2-4; TRBD1 aligns across 7 bases. CDR1 is MNHNS, CDR2 SASEGT, per germline. V dropped 6 bases and J dropped 6; count of bases not matched to a gene: 11. The CDR3 has 15 amino acids. CDR3 protein: CASRDKTGSRNIQYF. DNA for the CDR3: TGTGCCAGCAGGGACAAGACAGGGTCCCGAAACATTCAGTACTTC.

V is TRBV25-1 and J is TRBJ2-7, with D uncertain. The CDR3 covers 15 residues. Germline V gene lookup returns CDR1 MGHDK and CDR2 SYGVNS. Trimming stripped 10 bases from V and 2 bases from J, with 21 bases between. In DNA, the CDR3 is TGTGCCACCTCCCATCCCGGTTCGAACCCCTACGAGCAGTACTTC. It specifies CATSHPGSNPYEQYF.

The chain is built from TRBV4-1 and TRBJ2-7; TRBD2 is a possible D gene (6 bases). V was shortened by 4 bases and J by 0 bases, with 22 bases between the two germline ends. CDR1 MGHRA and CDR2 YSYEKL come from the germline V gene. This CDR3 comprises 18 residues. CDR3 in DNA: TGCGCCAGCAGCCCAAGATCAGGAGGGTCGCATAGCTCCTACGAGCAGTACTTC. Its translation is CASSPRSGGSHSSYEQYF.

This sequence joins TRBV5-1 and TRBJ1-4; a weak D match, TRBD1 (5 bases). Germline V CDR1 and CDR2: SGHRS, YFSETQ. Trimming pared 2 bases from V and 6 bases from J, leaving 11 bases between. The CDR3 runs 14 residues. DNA for the CDR3: TGCGCCAGCAGCTTTGTTGGGGGGGATGAAAAACTGTTTTTT. As protein: CASSFVGGDEKLFF.

V and J are TRBV11-2 and TRBJ2-3, with TRBD2 matching 7 bases. The CDR3 has 15 amino acids. The junction had 2 bases not matched to a gene; V was cut back by 0 bases and J by 2 bases. The V gene's germline CDR1 is SGHAT and CDR2 FQNNGV. In DNA form, the CDR3 reads TGTGCCAGCAGCTTAGAACGGGGGGTCACAGATACGCAGTATTTT. It yields the protein CASSLERGVTDTQYF.

The rearrangement joins TRBV6-5 to TRBJ2-2, with TRBD1 matching over 10 bases. The CDR3 runs 15 residues. The germline V gene encodes CDR1 MNHEY and CDR2 SVGAGI. V shed 5 bases, J shed 5 bases, and the junction held 5 bases outside the gene matches. The CDR3 sequence is CASSGTGVGTGELFF. The CDR3 DNA reads as TGTGCCAGCAGTGGGACAGGGGTGGGGACCGGGGAGCTGTTTTTT.

The CDR3 region has the DNA TGTGCCAGCAGTTTAGACAGGGCGGGGGATACGCAGTATTTT. Its protein is CASSLDRAGDTQYF. J is TRBJ2-3 and V is TRBV27, with D tentatively TRBD1 (7 bases). Germline values: CDR1 MNHEY, CDR2 SMNVEV (reference sequence). V gave up 2 bases and J gave up 6 bases, with 12 bases separating them. The CDR3 sequence is 14 residues long.

CDR3 coding DNA: TGTGCCAGCAGACACTTCCAGACAGGGGCCGAGACCCAGTACTTC. Protein sequence: CASRHFQTGAETQYF. The chain uses TRBV27 and TRBJ2-5; 8 nucleotides agree with TRBD1. This CDR3 is 15 amino acids long. V lost 6 bases, J lost 5 bases, and 11 bases stayed unmatched. Germline V gene data show CDR1 as MNHEY and CDR2 as SMNVEV (reference sequence).

The V and J genes are TRBV2 and TRBJ1-2, with D possibly TRBD1 on 5 matching bases. Trimming took off 8 bases at V and 4 bases at J, with 14 bases between the two ends. CDR1 and CDR2 from the germline V gene are SNHLY and FYNNEI. This CDR3 has 13 residues. The CDR3 nucleotides read TGTGCCAGCGCGGGACGGACCCTCTATGGCTACACCTTC. Its protein is CASAGRTLYGYTF. Complete variable domain (other parts from reference TRBV2 and TRBJ1-2): EPEVTQTPSHQVTQMGQEVILRCVPISNHLYFYWYRQILGQKVEFLVSFYNNEISEKSEIFDDQFSVERPDGSNFTLKIRSTKLEDSAMYFCASAGRTLYGYTFGSGTRLTVV.

The V gene is TRBV5-1, the J gene TRBJ2-7, with D possibly matching TRBD1 (6 bases). Between the trimmed V and J ends, which lost 2 bases and 4 bases, there was a span of 13 bases. The germline gives CDR1 SGHRS, CDR2 YFSETQ. CDR3 length: 14 amino acids. CDR3 loop: CASSFTGKGYEQYF. CDR3 in DNA: TGCGCCAGCAGCTTTACAGGGAAAGGGTACGAGCAGTACTTC.

This rearrangement joins TRBV27 to TRBJ2-7, with D maybe TRBD1 (7 bases). Germline V lookup: CDR1 MNHEY, CDR2 SMNVEV (reference sequence). This CDR3 has 14 amino acids. Trimming took off 5 bases at V and 4 bases at J, with 15 bases between the two ends. DNA for the CDR3: TGTGCCAGCAGTCACAACGCGGGACAGTACGAGCAGTACTTC. It translates to CASSHNAGQYEQYF.

The chain couples TRBV7-8 to TRBJ2-1, with 8 nucleotides matching TRBD1. The germline V gene encodes CDR1 SGHVS and CDR2 FQNEAQ. The CDR3 contains 14 residues. Trimming took 2 bases from V and 8 from J; bases not matched to a gene: 5. The CDR3 here is CASSLRDRKDEQFF. Written as DNA, the CDR3 is TGTGCCAGCAGCTTAAGGGACAGGAAAGATGAGCAGTTCTTC.